What follows are 30 T cell receptor beta chains derived from one specimen sequenced in a study of T cell changes during pregnancy in multiple sclerosis. Profiled with immunoSEQ multiplex PCR; TCRdb holds only in-frame clones, not every one. The table has 55,000 to 85,000 clones, approximately 94% seen once. Sequenced here: peripheral blood, sampled in the third trimester of pregnancy. The receptor set was obtained from a female donor with multiple sclerosis, enrolled in a pregnancy study.

The chain carries TRBV4-1 and TRBJ2-2, with 7 bases lining up with TRBD2. CDR3 length: 16 residues. V was pared by 1 base and J by 5 bases, with 7 bases of the junction left unmatched. Looked up from germline, CDR1 is MGHRA and CDR2 is YSYEKL. The CDR3 DNA sequence: TGCGCCAGCAGCCAAGGGGAGGGTTATACGACCGGGGAGCTGTTTTTT. It codes for CASSQGEGYTTGELFF.

V usage is TRBV29-1 and J usage is TRBJ2-5, with TRBD2 as a possible D gene (5 bases). The DNA end lines up better with TRBJ2-7; the J call may be wrong. The CDR3 is made up of 12 amino acids. Germline CDR1 and CDR2: SQVTM and ANQGSEA. CDR3 residues: CSVRRGVYEQYF. The DNA for the CDR3 is TGCAGCGTCCGACGGGGAGTCTACGAGCAGTACTTC.

The chain couples TRBV4-3 to TRBJ2-7, with 8 bases that match TRBD1. V shed 4 bases and J 2 bases; nucleotides not matched to a gene: 4. This CDR3 is built from 14 residues. The germline CDR1 and CDR2 sequences are LGHNA and YSLEER. This chain's CDR3 is CASSLDRGPYEQYF. The DNA for the CDR3 is TGCGCCAGCAGCCTTGACAGGGGCCCCTACGAGCAGTACTTC.

To note about this clone: This specimen includes other DNA sequences encoding the same CDR3. The V and J genes are TRBV7-2 and TRBJ2-7; 7 nucleotides align to TRBD1. The CDR3 is 13 amino acids. The V gene's germline CDR1 is SGHTA and CDR2 FQGNSA. The V gene end was trimmed by 2 bases and the J gene end by 7 bases; junction bases not matched to a gene: 5. In DNA, the CDR3 is TGTGCCAGCAGCTTAAAGGGGGCGGGTGAGCAGTACTTC. Translated: CASSLKGAGEQYF.

There are a few counts of this clone. The CDR3 loop reads CASSLKGGASTLSSYEQYF. Written as DNA, the CDR3 is TGTGCCAGTAGTTTAAAAGGGGGCGCTTCAACTTTGAGCTCCTACGAGCAGTACTTC. The rearrangement joins TRBV19 to TRBJ2-7; TRBD1 matches at 7 bases. CDR3 length: 19 amino acids. After removal of 5 bases from V and 0 bases from J, the junction contained 19 bases not matched to a gene. Germline CDR1 reads LNHDA; CDR2 reads SQIVND (reference sequence).

The chain employs TRBV7-8 and TRBJ1-5; 7 nucleotides match TRBD1. Losses at the gene ends were 2 bases for V and 3 bases for J; bases not matched to a gene: 7. Germline values: CDR1 SGHVS, CDR2 FQNEAQ. The CDR3 loop spans 16 amino acids. For the CDR3, the DNA is TGTGCCAGCAGCTTAACAGGGGTCGCCGTCAATCAGCCCCAGCATTTT. Translation gives CASSLTGVAVNQPQHF.

V gene TRBV14 combines with J gene TRBJ2-7; D is perhaps TRBD2 (5 bases). There are 14 residues in the CDR3. V dropped 2 bases and J dropped 6 bases, with 14 bases sitting between them. Germline V CDR1 and CDR2: SGHDN, FVKESK. Here the CDR3 reads CASSQHLRGFEQYF. The CDR3 nucleotides are TGTGCCAGCAGCCAACACCTTCGGGGTTTCGAGCAGTACTTC.

In this sample, this clone turned up a few times. The V gene is TRBV5-4, the J gene TRBJ1-1, with D tentatively TRBD1 (6 bases). Germline loops: CDR1 SGHNT, CDR2 YYREEE (reference sequence). The CDR3 extends over 15 amino acids. V shed 0 bases and J shed 5 bases, with 14 bases lying between them. The CDR3 DNA is TGTGCCAGCAGCTTGGCCGGGGGGCGGAAGACTGAAGCTTTCTTT. Encoded protein: CASSLAGGRKTEAFF.

The CDR3 bases are TGCGCCAGCAGCGGAACAGGGGACTACAATGAGCAGTTCTTC. Its protein is CASSGTGDYNEQFF. The chain joins TRBV5-1 to TRBJ2-1, with TRBD1 identical over 7 bases. J was trimmed by 3 bases and V by 4 bases; bases with no gene match: 4. The CDR3 covers 14 residues. CDR1 is SGHRS, CDR2 YFSETQ, per germline.

The rearrangement uses TRBV5-6 and TRBJ2-5; possible D gene TRBD1, 5 bases. The CDR3 sequence is 14 residues long. The V and J ends lost 0 bases and 4 bases respectively, with 10 bases between them. CDR1 and CDR2 from the germline V gene are SGHDT and YYEEEE. CDR3 DNA: TGTGCCAGCAGCTTGGTTCGACAGCGAGAGACCCAGTACTTC. Translating gives CASSLVRQRETQYF. The whole variable domain, remainder taken from reference TRBV5-6 and TRBJ2-5, is DAGVTQSPTHLIKTRGQQVTLRCSPKSGHDTVSWYQQALGQGPQFIFQYYEEEERQRGNFPDRFSGHQFPNYSSELNVNALLLGDSALYLCASSLVRQRETQYFGPGTRLLVL.

This sequence joins TRBV18 and TRBJ2-7, with 7 bases fitting TRBD2. The V gene end was trimmed by 1 base and the J gene end by 3 bases; junction bases not matched to a gene: 3. The CDR3 loop spans 14 amino acids. From germline, CDR1 is KGHSH and CDR2 LQKENI. CDR3 nucleotide sequence: TGTGCCAGCTCACCACTGCGGGGGTTCTACGAGCAGTACTTC. Translated: CASSPLRGFYEQYF.

The chain carries TRBV9 and TRBJ1-2; possibly TRBD1 for D (6 bases). CDR1 and CDR2 (germline): SGDLS, YYNGEE. Trimming cost V 3 bases and J 6 bases, with 9 bases left between them. The CDR3 loop spans 12 amino acids. The CDR3 sequence: CASSEGGNGYTF. The CDR3 bases are TGTGCCAGCAGCGAGGGGGGGAATGGCTACACCTTC.

The chain is built from TRBV4-3 and TRBJ1-2; D might be TRBD1 (6 bases). The CDR3 loop spans 14 amino acids. V was cut by 4 bases and J by 12 bases, with 21 bases left in between. Germline CDR1 is LGHNA and CDR2 is YSLEER. CDR3 in DNA: TGCGCCAGCAGCCCGGGGGGGGGCAGGCCTCTGAACACCTTC. Protein product: CASSPGGGRPLNTF.

The V and J genes are TRBV6-6 and TRBJ1-1; D is possibly TRBD1 (5 bases). Germline lookup yields CDR1 MNHNY and CDR2 SVGAGI (reference sequence). V was pared by 8 bases and J by 7 bases, with 20 bases between. There are 14 residues in the CDR3. CDR3 nucleotides: TGTGCCAGCTCAACCGATCCCAGGGTTGGTGAAGCTTTCTTT. Translated: CASSTDPRVGEAFF.

The chain joins TRBV7-3 to TRBJ1-5; 9 positions match TRBD1. J lost 2 bases, V lost 4 bases, and 3 bases had no gene match. CDR3 length: 15 residues. CDR1 is SGHTA, CDR2 FQGTGA, per germline. The CDR3 reads CASSSDRGGNQPQHF. The CDR3, as DNA: TGTGCCAGCAGCTCGGACAGGGGTGGCAATCAGCCCCAGCATTTT.

V usage is TRBV12-5 and J usage is TRBJ2-2; no clear D. The CDR3 totals 14 residues. V shed 2 bases and J shed 4 bases, with 8 bases lying between them. Germline values: CDR1 LGHNT, CDR2 FRNRAP. The CDR3 DNA reads TGTGCTAGTGGTTTGAACAGCTTCACCGGGGAGCTGTTTTTT. This sequence encodes CASGLNSFTGELFF.

The chain recombines TRBV12-1 with TRBJ1-5; TRBD1, the table's D call, was not compared with the DNA. TRBV12-1 is a known pseudogene. The CDR3 contains 17 residues. The DNA of the CDR3 is TGTGCCAGCAGCTTTGCGGCTACAGGAGATAGCAATCAGCCCCAGCATTTT. This codes for CASSFAATGDSNQPQHF.

The V gene is TRBV7-8, the J gene TRBJ1-2; a weak D match, TRBD1 (6 bases). Deletions cut 1 base from V and 2 bases from J, with 8 bases between. Germline CDR1 SGHVS, CDR2 FQNEAQ. This CDR3 region has 14 residues. In nucleotides, the CDR3 is TGTGCCAGCAGCTTAGGGGACAAGAACTATGGCTACACCTTC. It translates to CASSLGDKNYGYTF.

The rearrangement links TRBV4-2 to TRBJ2-2; TRBD2 might be the D (7 bases). Trimming left V 1 base short and J 6 bases short, with 15 bases between. CDR3 length equals 16 residues. CDR1 and CDR2 from the germline V gene are LGHNA and YNFKEQ. The CDR3 loop is CASSQVVGGPPGELFF. CDR3 sequence (DNA): TGTGCCAGCAGCCAAGTTGTCGGGGGGCCCCCCGGGGAGCTGTTTTTT.

The V and J genes are TRBV5-4 and TRBJ2-3, with 8 bases identical to TRBD2. The CDR3 loop spans 16 amino acids. With 4 bases clipped from V and 0 bases from J, the junction kept 7 bases outside the gene matches. The germline gives CDR1 SGHNT, CDR2 YYREEE (reference sequence). DNA of the CDR3: TGTGCCAGCAGCCAGAGGGTAGCGGGGAGCACAGATACGCAGTATTTT. It is translated as CASSQRVAGSTDTQYF. The complete variable domain, with remaining parts taken from reference TRBV5-4 and TRBJ2-3, reads ETGVTQSPTHLIKTRGQQVTLRCSSQSGHNTVSWYQQALGQGPQFIFQYYREEENGRGNFPPRFSGLQFPNYSSELNVNALELDDSALYLCASSQRVAGSTDTQYFGPGTRLTVL.

Only one count was recorded for this clone. V gene TRBV5-1 combines with J gene TRBJ1-3; unclear D gene. CDR1 is SGHRS, CDR2 YFSETQ, per germline. V lost 4 bases and J lost 0, with 11 bases in between. This CDR3 has 15 amino acids. This CDR3 is CASSQDFSSGNTIYF. The DNA of the CDR3 is TGCGCCAGCAGCCAAGACTTCTCCTCTGGAAACACCATATATTTT.

The DNA of the CDR3 is TGTGCCAGCAGCGTAGACCCTAATAGCAATCAGCCCCAGCATTTT. Residues: CASSVDPNSNQPQHF. The chain is built from TRBV9 and TRBJ1-5; D is unresolved. This CDR3 comprises 15 residues. CDR1 SGDLS and CDR2 YYNGEE come from the germline V gene. Trimming removed 0 bases at V and 0 bases at J, with 7 bases between.

The rearrangement links TRBV12-5 to TRBJ2-3; 9 bases align to TRBD2. This CDR3 comprises 16 residues. Germline V gene lookup returns CDR1 LGHNT and CDR2 FRNRAP. With 0 bases clipped from V and 4 bases from J, the junction kept 5 bases outside the gene matches. In DNA form, the CDR3 reads TGTGCTAGTGGTTTGGTACTAGCGGGCGTTTCAGATACGCAGTATTTT. Amino acid sequence: CASGLVLAGVSDTQYF. Variable domain in full (rest from reference TRBV12-5 and TRBJ2-3): DARVTQTPRHKVTEMGQEVTMRCQPILGHNTVFWYRQTMMQGLELLAYFRNRAPLDDSGMPKDRFSAEMPDATLATLKIQPSEPRDSAVYFCASGLVLAGVSDTQYFGPGTRLTVL.

The chain employs TRBV2 and TRBJ1-1, with 8 nucleotides matching TRBD1. The J segment lost 2 bases and the V segment lost 4 bases, leaving 3 bases of the junction unmatched. The germline gives CDR1 SNHLY, CDR2 FYNNEI. The CDR3 extends over 14 amino acids. The CDR3 loop is CASSGAGGNTEAFF. For the CDR3, the DNA is TGTGCCAGCAGTGGGGCAGGGGGCAACACTGAAGCTTTCTTT.

The CDR3 sequence: CASSPELPNRGTQYF. CDR3 sequence (DNA): TGTGCCAGCTCACCAGAATTGCCAAACCGGGGGACCCAGTACTTC. The chain links TRBV18 to TRBJ2-5; weak D call: TRBD2 (5 bases). V was pared by 2 bases and J by 7 bases, with 17 bases between. The germline CDR1 and CDR2 sequences are KGHSH and LQKENI. CDR3 size: 15 residues.

The V gene is TRBV5-1, the J gene TRBJ1-2, with 8 bases matching TRBD1. The germline gives CDR1 SGHRS, CDR2 YFSETQ. This CDR3 has 14 amino acids. J gave up 7 bases and V 4 bases, and 9 bases lay outside the gene matches. CDR3 bases: TGCGCCAGCAGCCCGGATGCACAGGGGGGTGGCTACACCTTC. Translated, it gives CASSPDAQGGGYTF.

The chain recombines TRBV6-1 with TRBJ1-1; D ambiguous. Per the germline V gene, CDR1 is MNHNS and CDR2 is SASEGT. CDR3 length equals 15 residues. Trimming took off 3 bases at V and 1 base at J, with 12 bases between the two ends. The CDR3 region is CASSEIIRQNTEAFF. The CDR3 DNA follows: TGTGCCAGCAGTGAGATTATCAGACAGAACACTGAAGCTTTCTTT.

The chain is built from TRBV5-1 and TRBJ2-2; D is possibly TRBD2 (5 bases). V shed 0 bases and J shed 4 bases, with 13 bases lying between them. The CDR3 spans 16 residues. Germline-derived CDR1 and CDR2 are SGHRS and YFSETQ. The CDR3 sequence is CASSLGGGRSTGELFF. CDR3 DNA sequence: TGCGCCAGCAGCTTGGGCGGAGGCCGGAGCACCGGGGAGCTGTTTTTT.

This rearrangement joins TRBV30 to TRBJ1-2; 9 bases align to TRBD1. Germline-derived CDR1 and CDR2 are GTSNPN and SVGIG (reference sequence). V lost 3 bases to trimming and J lost 2 bases; unmatched junction nucleotides: 7. This CDR3 is built from 15 residues. CDR3 DNA: TGTGCCTGGAGGACAGCGGGACAGGGAAACTATGGCTACACCTTC. The encoded protein is CAWRTAGQGNYGYTF.

The chain combines TRBV19 with TRBJ1-1; D is perhaps TRBD1 (6 bases). The ends were cut back, 5 bases at V and 4 bases at J, with 20 bases in the middle. CDR1 LNHDA and CDR2 SQIVND come from the germline V gene (reference sequence). CDR3 length: 16 residues. CDR3 sequence reads: CASSRGVGQGLTEAFF. The CDR3 nucleotides read TGTGCCAGTAGTCGGGGGGTGGGGCAGGGGCTCACTGAAGCTTTCTTT.